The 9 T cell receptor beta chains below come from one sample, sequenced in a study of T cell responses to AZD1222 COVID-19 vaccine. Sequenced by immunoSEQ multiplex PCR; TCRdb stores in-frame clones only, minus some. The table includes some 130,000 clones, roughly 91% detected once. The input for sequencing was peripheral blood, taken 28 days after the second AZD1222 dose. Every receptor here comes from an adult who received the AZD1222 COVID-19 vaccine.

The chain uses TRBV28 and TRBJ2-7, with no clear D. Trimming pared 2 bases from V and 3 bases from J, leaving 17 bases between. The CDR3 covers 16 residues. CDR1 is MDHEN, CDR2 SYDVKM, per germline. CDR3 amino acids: CASSLGRSQRRYEQYF. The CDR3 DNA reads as TGTGCCAGCAGTTTAGGTCGTAGCCAGAGACGCTACGAGCAGTACTTC.

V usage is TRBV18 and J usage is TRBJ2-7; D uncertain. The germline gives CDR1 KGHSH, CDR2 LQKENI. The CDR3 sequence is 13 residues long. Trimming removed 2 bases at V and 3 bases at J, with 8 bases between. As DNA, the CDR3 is TGTGCCAGCTCACCAAGTTCGAGCTACGAGCAGTACTTC. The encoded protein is CASSPSSSYEQYF.

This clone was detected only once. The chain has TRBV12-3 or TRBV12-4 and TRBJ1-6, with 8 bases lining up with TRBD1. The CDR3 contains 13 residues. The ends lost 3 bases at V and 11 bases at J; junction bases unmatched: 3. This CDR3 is CASSLTGATPLHF. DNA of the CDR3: TGTGCCAGCAGTTTGACAGGGGCGACACCCCTCCACTTT.

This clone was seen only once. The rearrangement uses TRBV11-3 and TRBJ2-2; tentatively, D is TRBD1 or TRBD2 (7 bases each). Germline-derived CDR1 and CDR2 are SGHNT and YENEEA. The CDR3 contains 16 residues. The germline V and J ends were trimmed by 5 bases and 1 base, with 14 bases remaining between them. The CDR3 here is CASSGRGGLNTGELFF. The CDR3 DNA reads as TGTGCCAGCAGCGGCAGGGGGGGTCTGAACACCGGGGAGCTGTTTTTT.

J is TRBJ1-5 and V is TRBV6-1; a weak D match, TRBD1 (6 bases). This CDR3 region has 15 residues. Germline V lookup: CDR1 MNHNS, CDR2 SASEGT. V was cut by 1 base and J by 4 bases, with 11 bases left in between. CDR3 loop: CASSEGRTVNQPQHF. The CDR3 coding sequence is TGTGCCAGCAGTGAAGGGAGGACAGTTAATCAGCCCCAGCATTTT.

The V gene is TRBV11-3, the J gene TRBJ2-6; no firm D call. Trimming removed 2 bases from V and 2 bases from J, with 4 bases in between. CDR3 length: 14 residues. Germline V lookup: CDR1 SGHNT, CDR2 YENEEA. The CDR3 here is CASSLSAGANVLTF. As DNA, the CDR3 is TGTGCCAGCAGCTTATCCGCTGGGGCCAACGTCCTGACTTTC.

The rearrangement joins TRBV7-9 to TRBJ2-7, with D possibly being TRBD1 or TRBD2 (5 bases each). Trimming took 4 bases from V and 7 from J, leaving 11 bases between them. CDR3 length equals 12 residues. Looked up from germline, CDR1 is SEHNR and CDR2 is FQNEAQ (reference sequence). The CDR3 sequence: CASSSGLREQYF. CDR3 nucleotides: TGTGCCAGCAGCTCGGGGCTGCGGGAGCAGTACTTC.

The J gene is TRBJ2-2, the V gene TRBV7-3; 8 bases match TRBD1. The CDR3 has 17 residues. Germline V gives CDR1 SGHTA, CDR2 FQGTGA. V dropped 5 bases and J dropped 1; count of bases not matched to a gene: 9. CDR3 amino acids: CASSLNRQGRNTGELFF. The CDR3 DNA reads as TGTGCCAGCAGCCTGAATAGACAGGGGCGGAACACCGGGGAGCTGTTTTTT.

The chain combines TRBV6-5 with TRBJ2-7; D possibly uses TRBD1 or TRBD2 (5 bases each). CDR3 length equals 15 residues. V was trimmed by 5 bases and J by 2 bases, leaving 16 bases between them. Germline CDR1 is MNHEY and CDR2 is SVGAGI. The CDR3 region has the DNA TGTGCCAGCAGTCCGAGGGGATCGAGACCCTACGAGCAGTACTTC. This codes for CASSPRGSRPYEQYF.